This T cell receptor (beta chain) stems from a study of T cells in Graves' hyperthyroidism and ophthalmopathy. The study enrolled patients aged 18 to 65 with newly diagnosed hyperthyroidism of under 2 months' duration. The diagnoses drew upon clinical symptoms, serum thyroxine and TRAb, thyroid ultrasound and orbital computed tomography. Using less than 12 ml of fresh peripheral blood, PBMCs were prepared. Trimming left V 5 bases short and J 6 bases short, with 17 bases between. Germline-derived CDR1 and CDR2 are LNHDA and SQIVND (reference sequence). The CDR3 loop spans 15 amino acids. Amplification targeted TCR beta CDR3 regions from RNA transcripts. HTBI primers were employed in a first-round RT-PCR of the TCR CDR3. TCRdb used MiXCR to reprocess the multiplex PCR reads, holding one entry per CDR3 protein. Of about 290,000 distinct CDR3 sequences listed, about 14% are singletons.

The TCR originated in a woman aged 30 to 39 with Graves' hyperthyroidism that later progressed to Graves' ophthalmopathy. The chain combines TRBV19 with TRBJ2-1, with D uncertain. The specimen was blood. The CDR3 sequence is CASSDRQRVANEQFF. DNA of the CDR3: TGTGCCAGTAGTGATCGGCAGAGAGTCGCCAATGAGCAGTTCTTC.